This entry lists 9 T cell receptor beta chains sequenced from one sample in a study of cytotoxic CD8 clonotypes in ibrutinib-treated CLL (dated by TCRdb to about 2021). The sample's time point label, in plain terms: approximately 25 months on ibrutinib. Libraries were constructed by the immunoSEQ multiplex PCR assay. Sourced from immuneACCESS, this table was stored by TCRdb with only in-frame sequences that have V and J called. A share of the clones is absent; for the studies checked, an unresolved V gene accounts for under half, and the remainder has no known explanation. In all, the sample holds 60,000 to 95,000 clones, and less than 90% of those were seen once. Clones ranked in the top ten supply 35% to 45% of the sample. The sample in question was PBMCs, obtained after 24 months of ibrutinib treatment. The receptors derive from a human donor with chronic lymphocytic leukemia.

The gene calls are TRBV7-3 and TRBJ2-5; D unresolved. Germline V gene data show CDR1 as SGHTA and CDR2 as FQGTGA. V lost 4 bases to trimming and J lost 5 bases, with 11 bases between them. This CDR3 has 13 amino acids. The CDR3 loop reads CASSSGLEETQYF. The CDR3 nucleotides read TGTGCCAGCAGCTCGGGTTTGGAGGAGACCCAGTACTTC. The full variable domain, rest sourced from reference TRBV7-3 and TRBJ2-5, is GAGVSQTPSNKVTEKGKYVELRCDPISGHTALYWYRQSLGQGPEFLIYFQGTGAADDSGLPNDRFFAVRPEGSVSTLKIQRTERGDSAVYLCASSSGLEETQYFGPGTRLLVL.

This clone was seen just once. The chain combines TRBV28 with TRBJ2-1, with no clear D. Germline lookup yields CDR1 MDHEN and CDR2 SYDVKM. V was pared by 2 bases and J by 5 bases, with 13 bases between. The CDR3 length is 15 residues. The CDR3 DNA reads TGTGCCAGCAGTTTAATTGGGCAGGCAAACAATGAGCAGTTCTTC. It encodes CASSLIGQANNEQFF. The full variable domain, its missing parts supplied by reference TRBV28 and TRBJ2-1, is DVKVTQSSRYLVKRTGEKVFLECVQDMDHENMFWYRQDPGLGLRLIYFSYDVKMKEKGDIPEGYSVSREKKERFSLILESASTNQTSMYLCASSLIGQANNEQFFGPGTRLTVL.

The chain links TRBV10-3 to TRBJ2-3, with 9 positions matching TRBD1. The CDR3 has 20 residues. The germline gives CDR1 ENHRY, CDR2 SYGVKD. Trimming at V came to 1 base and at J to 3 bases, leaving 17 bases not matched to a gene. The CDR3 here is CAISELSGTGFGAGTDTQYF. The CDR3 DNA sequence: TGTGCCATCAGTGAGTTATCCGGGACAGGGTTTGGTGCGGGAACAGATACGCAGTATTTT.

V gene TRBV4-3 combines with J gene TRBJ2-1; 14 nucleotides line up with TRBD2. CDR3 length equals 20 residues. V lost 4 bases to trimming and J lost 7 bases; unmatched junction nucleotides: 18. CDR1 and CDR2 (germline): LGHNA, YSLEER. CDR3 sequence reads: CASSLSTGTGGLAGGNEQFF. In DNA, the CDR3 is TGCGCCAGCAGCCTTTCAACCGGGACAGGAGGACTAGCGGGAGGTAATGAGCAGTTCTTC.

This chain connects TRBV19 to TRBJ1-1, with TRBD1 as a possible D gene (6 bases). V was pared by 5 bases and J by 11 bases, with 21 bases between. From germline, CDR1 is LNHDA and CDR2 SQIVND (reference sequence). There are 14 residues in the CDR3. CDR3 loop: CASSGRTYRARAFF. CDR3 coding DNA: TGTGCCAGTAGTGGTCGAACCTACAGGGCTCGGGCTTTCTTT.

The CDR3 is CASSPTRTSGSYEQYF. The CDR3, as DNA: TGTGCCAGTAGTCCTACCCGGACTAGCGGGAGCTACGAGCAGTACTTC. This rearrangement joins TRBV19 to TRBJ2-7; 13 bases line up with TRBD2. The germline CDR1 and CDR2 sequences are LNHDA and SQIVND (reference sequence). Losses at the gene ends were 5 bases for V and 3 bases for J; bases not matched to a gene: 7. The CDR3 has 16 residues.

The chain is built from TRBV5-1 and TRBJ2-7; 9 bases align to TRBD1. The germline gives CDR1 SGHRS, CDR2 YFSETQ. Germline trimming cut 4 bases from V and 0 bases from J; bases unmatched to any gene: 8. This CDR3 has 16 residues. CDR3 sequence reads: CASSNTQGASSYEQYF. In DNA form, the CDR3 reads TGCGCCAGCAGCAACACACAGGGGGCCAGCTCCTACGAGCAGTACTTC.

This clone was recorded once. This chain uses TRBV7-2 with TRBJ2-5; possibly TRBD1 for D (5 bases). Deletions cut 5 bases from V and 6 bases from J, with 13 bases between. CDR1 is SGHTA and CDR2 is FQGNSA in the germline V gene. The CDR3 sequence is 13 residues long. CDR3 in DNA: TGTGCCAGCAGCGAATCAGGGCTTCAGACCCAGTACTTC. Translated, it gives CASSESGLQTQYF.

The CDR3 region is CAITDKTSGSNEQFF. CDR3 in DNA: TGTGCCATCACTGACAAGACTAGCGGCTCCAATGAGCAGTTCTTC. The chain combines TRBV10-3 with TRBJ2-1, with 9 bases lining up with TRBD2. The CDR3 sequence is 15 residues long. Germline assignment: CDR1 ENHRY and CDR2 SYGVKD. The junction had 10 bases not matched to a gene; V was cut back by 7 bases and J by 6 bases.